The clone carrying this TCR beta chain was seen a handful of times. This entry comes from a study of cytomegalovirus exposure and HLA in healthy donors. Amplification used 60 Vbeta primers and 13 Jbeta primers. Clones were sequenced by immunoSEQ multiplex PCR, and TCRdb holds only the in-frame ones, with some missing. The table shows just over 150,000 clones, with approximately 82% occurring only once. Germline V gene lookup returns CDR1 PRHDT and CDR2 FYEKMQ (reference sequence). The CDR3 spans 12 residues. V was pared by 4 bases and J by 7 bases, with 11 bases between. Material: PBMCs. The source of this sequence is a woman aged 50 to 60 in good health and CMV-seropositive. This rearrangement joins TRBV13 to TRBJ2-7; D possibly corresponds to TRBD2 (5 bases). As DNA, the CDR3 is TGTGCCAGCAGCTACGGTCCGGGGGAGCAGTACTTC. Its translation: CASSYGPGEQYF. Using reference TRBV13 and TRBJ2-7 for the parts outside the CDR3, the full variable domain is AAGVIQSPRHLIKEKRETATLKCYPIPRHDTVYWYQQGPGQDPQFLISFYEKMQSDKGSIPDRFSAQQFSDYHSELNMSSLELGDSALYFCASSYGPGEQYFGPGTRLTVT.